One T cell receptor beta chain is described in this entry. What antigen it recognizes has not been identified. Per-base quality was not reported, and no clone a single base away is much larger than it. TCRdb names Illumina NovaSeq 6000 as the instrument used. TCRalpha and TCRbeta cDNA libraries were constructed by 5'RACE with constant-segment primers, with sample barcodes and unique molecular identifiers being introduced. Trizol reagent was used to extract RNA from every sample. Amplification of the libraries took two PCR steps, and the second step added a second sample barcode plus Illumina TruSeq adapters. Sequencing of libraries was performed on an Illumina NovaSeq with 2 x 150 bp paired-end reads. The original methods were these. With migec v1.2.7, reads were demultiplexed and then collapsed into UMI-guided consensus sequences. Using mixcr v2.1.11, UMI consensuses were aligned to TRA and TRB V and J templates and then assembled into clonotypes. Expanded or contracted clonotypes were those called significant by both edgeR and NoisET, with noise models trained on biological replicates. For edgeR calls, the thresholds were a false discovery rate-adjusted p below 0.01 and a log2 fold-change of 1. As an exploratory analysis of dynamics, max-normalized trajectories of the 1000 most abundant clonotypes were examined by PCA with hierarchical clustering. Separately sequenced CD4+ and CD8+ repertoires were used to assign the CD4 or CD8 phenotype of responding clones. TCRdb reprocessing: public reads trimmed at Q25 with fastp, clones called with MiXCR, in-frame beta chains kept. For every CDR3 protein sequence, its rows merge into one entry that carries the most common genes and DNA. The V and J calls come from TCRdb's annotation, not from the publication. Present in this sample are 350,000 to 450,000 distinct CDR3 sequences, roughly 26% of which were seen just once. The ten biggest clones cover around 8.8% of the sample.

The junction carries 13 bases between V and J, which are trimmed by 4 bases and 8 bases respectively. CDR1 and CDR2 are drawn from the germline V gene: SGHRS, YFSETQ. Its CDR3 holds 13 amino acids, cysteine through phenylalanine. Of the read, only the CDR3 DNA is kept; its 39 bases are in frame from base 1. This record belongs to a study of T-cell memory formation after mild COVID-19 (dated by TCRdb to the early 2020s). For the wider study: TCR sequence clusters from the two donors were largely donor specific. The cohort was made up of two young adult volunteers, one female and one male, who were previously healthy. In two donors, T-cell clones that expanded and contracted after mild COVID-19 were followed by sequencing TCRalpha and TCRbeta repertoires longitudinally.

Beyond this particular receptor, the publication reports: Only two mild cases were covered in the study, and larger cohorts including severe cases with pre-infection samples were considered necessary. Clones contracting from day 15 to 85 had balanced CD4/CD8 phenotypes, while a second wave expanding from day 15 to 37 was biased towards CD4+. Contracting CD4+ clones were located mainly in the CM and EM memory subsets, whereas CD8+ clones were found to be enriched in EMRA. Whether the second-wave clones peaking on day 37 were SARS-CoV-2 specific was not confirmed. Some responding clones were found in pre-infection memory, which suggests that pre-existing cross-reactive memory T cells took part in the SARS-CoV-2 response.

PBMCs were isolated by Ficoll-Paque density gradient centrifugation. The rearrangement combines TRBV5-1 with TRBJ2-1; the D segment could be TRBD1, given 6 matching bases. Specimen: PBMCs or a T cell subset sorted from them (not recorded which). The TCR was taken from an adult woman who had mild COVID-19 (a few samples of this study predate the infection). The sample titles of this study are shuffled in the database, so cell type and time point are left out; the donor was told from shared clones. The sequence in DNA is TGCGCCAGCAGCCTTAGGACAGCCGATGAGCAGTTCTTC. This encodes CASSLRTADEQFF. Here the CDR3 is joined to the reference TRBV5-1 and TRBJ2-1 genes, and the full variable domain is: KAGVTQTPRYLIKTRGQQVTLSCSPISGHRSVSWYQQTPGQGLQFLFEYFSETQRNKGNFPGRFSGRQFSNSRSEMNVSTLELGDSALYLCASSLRTADEQFFGPGTRLTVL.